This T cell receptor (beta chain) was observed in a study of Ad26.COV2.S vaccination and SARS-CoV-2 variants. Study summary: Doses of Ad26.COV2.S were injected into muscle once or twice, 56 days apart.

Treatment here: around 19 received Ad26.COV2.S at low or high dose, single or two shots; 5 received placebo; per-sample allocation not given. Specimens were obtained on day 63 following the first vaccine or placebo injection. Clones were read by immunoSEQ multiplex PCR, and TCRdb kept only the in-frame ones, dropping some. The sample holds around 450,000 clones, 85% to 90% seen once. Findings and caveats of the study: For non-spike TCRs, breadth in vaccine recipients resembled that in placebo recipients.

The CDR3 has 14 residues. The V gene lost 2 bases and the J gene lost 7 bases, with 9 bases spanning the gap. Germline V gene sequence: CDR1 MNHEY, CDR2 SVGEGT. In regard to this clone: Antigen: not known.

The sequence came from a person between 18 and 59 years old who received the Ad26.COV2.S COVID-19 vaccine or a placebo. This sample comprised peripheral blood, obtained in a trial of Ad26.COV2.S vaccine versus placebo. The rearrangement links TRBV6-2 or TRBV6-3 to TRBJ1-6; possibly TRBD1 for D (5 bases). The CDR3 sequence is CASSYGHPNSPLHF. DNA for the CDR3: TGTGCCAGCAGTTACGGACACCCAAATTCACCCCTCCACTTT.